The next 27 T cell receptor beta chains were all read from a single sample in a study of Ad26.COV2.S vaccination and SARS-CoV-2 variants. Treatment meaning: 19 received Ad26.COV2.S at low or high dose, single or two shots; a few received placebo; per-sample allocation not given. Vaccine and placebo recipients were sampled on day 63 after the first injection. Libraries were prepared by immunoSEQ multiplex PCR; TCRdb keeps only in-frame clonotypes and omits some of them. The sample shows hundreds of thousands of clones, around 89% of them seen only once. The source material was peripheral blood, sampled in a trial of Ad26.COV2.S vaccine versus placebo. The receptors shown here come from a person between 18 and 65 years old who received the Ad26.COV2.S COVID-19 vaccine or a placebo.

The chain combines TRBV4-3 with TRBJ2-3; 7 bases are a match to TRBD1. There are 17 residues in the CDR3. The V gene's germline CDR1 is LGHNA and CDR2 YSLEER. The trim removed 4 bases at V and 3 bases at J, leaving 13 bases unmatched. CDR3 sequence (DNA): TGCGCCAGCAGCCCATCCCCACCAGGGGGAATGACAGATACGCAGTATTTT. The encoded protein is CASSPSPPGGMTDTQYF.

The rearrangement joins TRBV5-8 to TRBJ1-2; 10 bases line up with TRBD1. J lost 2 bases, V lost 4 bases, and 2 bases had no gene match. The CDR3 is made up of 14 amino acids. Per the germline V gene, CDR1 is SGHTS and CDR2 is YDEGEE. As DNA, the CDR3 is TGTGCCAGCAGCCCGGGACAGGGGAACTATGGCTACACCTTC. Protein sequence: CASSPGQGNYGYTF. The variable domain in full, with the rest retrieved from reference TRBV5-8 and TRBJ1-2, is EAGVTQSPTHLIKTRGQQATLRCSPISGHTSVYWYQQALGLGLQFLLWYDEGEERNRGNFPPRFSGRQFPNYSSELNVNALELEDSALYLCASSPGQGNYGYTFGSGTRLTVV.

The chain has TRBV19 and TRBJ1-2, with 7 bases matching TRBD1. CDR1 is LNHDA, CDR2 SQIVND, per germline (reference sequence). V gave up 5 bases and J gave up 0 bases; unmatched junction bases: 6. The CDR3 has 15 residues. CDR3 sequence: CASSVGTAPNYGYTF. The CDR3 nucleotides read TGTGCCAGTAGTGTAGGGACAGCCCCTAACTATGGCTACACCTTC.

This clone has only one observation. The chain has TRBV19 and TRBJ2-7; 11 bases agree with TRBD1. V was clipped by 5 bases and J by 2 bases; unmatched bases: 5. The CDR3 contains 15 residues. The germline V gene has CDR1 LNHDA and CDR2 SQIVND (reference sequence). The CDR3: CASSFGTGGPYEQYF. The CDR3 DNA reads as TGTGCCAGTAGTTTCGGGACAGGGGGTCCCTACGAGCAGTACTTC.

The chain links TRBV4-2 to TRBJ1-2; a weak D match, TRBD1 (6 bases). V dropped 1 base and J dropped 8 bases, with 20 bases sitting between them. Germline CDR1 is LGHNA and CDR2 is YNFKEQ. The length of the CDR3 is 16 residues. In DNA, the CDR3 is TGTGCCAGCAGCCAAGTGGGGGGGCCCGATCGGGAGGGCTACACCTTC. Translating it yields CASSQVGGPDREGYTF.

The chain is built from TRBV7-2 and TRBJ1-1; no clear D. The V end was cut by 0 bases, the J end by 6 bases, with 8 bases between. The CDR3 totals 13 residues. Looked up from germline, CDR1 is SGHTA and CDR2 is FQGNSA. Here the CDR3 DNA reads TGTGCCAGCAGCTTAGCACGGTGGTCTGAAGCTTTCTTT. Amino acids: CASSLARWSEAFF.

This clone was counted once. V usage is TRBV6-5 and J usage is TRBJ2-7; D is ambiguous. V was pared by 0 bases and J by 2 bases, with 11 bases between. The V gene's germline CDR1 is MNHEY and CDR2 SVGAGI. The CDR3 totals 15 residues. The CDR3 bases are TGTGCCAGCAGTTACTCTGCTTCACCAGCCTACGAGCAGTACTTC. Protein: CASSYSASPAYEQYF.

The rearrangement links TRBV27 to TRBJ1-1; no definite D call. Per germline, CDR1 MNHEY and CDR2 SMNVEV (reference sequence). V lost 5 bases and J lost 1, with 11 bases in between. CDR3 length: 14 amino acids. The CDR3 loop reads CASSIRARNTEAFF. Written as DNA, the CDR3 is TGTGCCAGCAGTATTAGGGCGCGGAACACTGAAGCTTTCTTT.

The gene calls are TRBV18 and TRBJ1-1; D may be TRBD1 (6 bases). This CDR3 spans 14 amino acids. Between the trimmed V and J ends, which lost 6 bases and 5 bases, there was a span of 16 bases. Germline CDR1 reads KGHSH; CDR2 reads LQKENI. The CDR3 loop reads CASSQARGPTEAFF. The CDR3 DNA is TGTGCCAGCTCTCAGGCCCGGGGGCCAACTGAAGCTTTCTTT. Filled out from reference TRBV18 and TRBJ1-1, the complete variable domain reads NAGVMQNPRHLVRRRGQEARLRCSPMKGHSHVYWYRQLPEEGLKFMVYLQKENIIDESGMPKERFSAEFPKEGPSILRIQQVVRGDSAAYFCASSQARGPTEAFFGQGTRLTVV.

The rearrangement links TRBV29-1 to TRBJ2-7, with 9 bases fitting TRBD1. Germline CDR1 SQVTM, CDR2 ANQGSEA. V lost 1 base to trimming and J lost 0 bases; unmatched junction nucleotides: 10. This CDR3 region has 17 residues. In DNA, the CDR3 is TGCAGCGTTGAAGGAGCCCAGGGACAGGGCCTCTCCTACGAGCAGTACTTC. As protein: CSVEGAQGQGLSYEQYF.

The chain combines TRBV5-1 with TRBJ1-1; D is uncertain. Germline CDR1 is SGHRS and CDR2 is YFSETQ. The CDR3 has 13 residues. V lost 7 bases to trimming and J lost 3 bases, with 13 bases between them. CDR3 residues: CASRTSKDTEAFF. The CDR3, as DNA: TGCGCCAGCCGGACCTCCAAGGACACTGAAGCTTTCTTT.

This clone was seen only a few times. The chain has TRBV19 and TRBJ2-2; 13 bases are a match to TRBD2. The ends lost 6 bases at V and 6 bases at J; junction bases unmatched: 4. The CDR3 spans 15 residues. Germline CDR1 is LNHDA and CDR2 is SQIVND (reference sequence). The CDR3 loop is CASSPGLAGSGELFF. In DNA form, the CDR3 reads TGTGCCAGTAGCCCGGGACTAGCGGGATCCGGGGAGCTGTTTTTT.

This clone was observed a handful of times. The rearrangement links TRBV6-1 to TRBJ1-5; D gene unclear. V was pared by 0 bases and J by 7 bases, with 7 bases between. CDR3 length: 13 amino acids. The germline V gene encodes CDR1 MNHNS and CDR2 SASEGT. This CDR3 is CASSEAARQPQHF. Here the CDR3 DNA reads TGTGCCAGCAGTGAAGCAGCCCGACAGCCCCAGCATTTT.

This chain connects TRBV5-1 to TRBJ1-1; possibly TRBD1 for D (6 bases). Germline-derived CDR1 and CDR2 are SGHRS and YFSETQ. V was cut by 3 bases and J by 2 bases, with 23 bases left in between. The CDR3 has 18 amino acids. CDR3 sequence: CASSSEDRRVRKNTEAFF. The CDR3 bases are TGCGCCAGCAGCTCGGAAGACAGGAGGGTTAGGAAAAACACTGAAGCTTTCTTT.

J is TRBJ1-2 and V is TRBV6-5; maybe TRBD1 (6 bases). The germline V gene has CDR1 MNHEY and CDR2 SVGAGI. The CDR3 covers 14 residues. V was pared by 6 bases and J by 1 base, with 12 bases between. The CDR3 is CASSVTGFNYGYTF. The CDR3 nucleotides read TGTGCCAGCAGCGTGACAGGATTTAACTATGGCTACACCTTC.

This sequence joins TRBV10-3 and TRBJ2-2, with TRBD1 matching 7 bases. The CDR3 sequence is 16 residues long. V lost 2 bases, J lost 2 bases, and 5 bases stayed unmatched. The germline CDR1 and CDR2 sequences are ENHRY and SYGVKD. CDR3 region: CAISEAGDRNTGELFF. The CDR3 DNA is TGTGCCATCAGTGAGGCCGGGGACAGAAACACCGGGGAGCTGTTTTTT.

The chain combines TRBV30 with TRBJ1-1, with no clear D. Per the germline V gene, CDR1 is GTSNPN and CDR2 is SVGIG (reference sequence). Between the trimmed V and J ends, which lost 5 bases and 7 bases, there was a span of 20 bases. This CDR3 is built from 14 residues. The CDR3 DNA sequence: TGTGCCTGGCATCCCAAGATTCTCAAGGATGAAGCTTTCTTT. This sequence encodes CAWHPKILKDEAFF.

The rearrangement links TRBV12-5 to TRBJ2-3, with D hard to call. V was cut by 4 bases and J by 2 bases, with 10 bases left in between. CDR1 LGHNT and CDR2 FRNRAP come from the germline V gene. The CDR3 length is 14 residues. CDR3: CASGWAAPTDTQYF. CDR3 in DNA: TGTGCTAGTGGTTGGGCGGCCCCCACAGATACGCAGTATTTT. Using reference TRBV12-5 and TRBJ2-3 for the parts outside the CDR3, the full variable domain is DARVTQTPRHKVTEMGQEVTMRCQPILGHNTVFWYRQTMMQGLELLAYFRNRAPLDDSGMPKDRFSAEMPDATLATLKIQPSEPRDSAVYFCASGWAAPTDTQYFGPGTRLTVL.

This chain links TRBV10-3 with TRBJ1-6; D is unresolved. CDR1 is ENHRY and CDR2 is SYGVKD in the germline V gene. The V gene lost 4 bases and the J gene lost 7 bases, with 11 bases spanning the gap. The CDR3 loop spans 14 amino acids. CDR3 DNA sequence: TGTGCCATCAGTGGGCCCGGCGAGAATTCACCCCTCCACTTT. Its translation is CAISGPGENSPLHF.

The chain has TRBV10-3 and TRBJ2-4, with TRBD2 as a possible D gene (6 bases). This CDR3 spans 13 amino acids. Germline V gene data show CDR1 as ENHRY and CDR2 as SYGVKD. V gave up 0 bases and J gave up 9 bases, with 9 bases separating them. CDR3 in DNA: TGTGCCATCAGTGAGTCTGGTAGCGGCATTCAGTACTTC. It yields the protein CAISESGSGIQYF.

This clone was seen a handful of times. The chain combines TRBV5-4 with TRBJ1-2, with a weak D call TRBD1 (5 bases). V was pared by 0 bases and J by 13 bases, with 13 bases between. This CDR3 spans 12 amino acids. Per germline, CDR1 SGHNT and CDR2 YYREEE (reference sequence). The CDR3 DNA is TGTGCCAGCAGCTTGGAGTTGGGGGATCCCACCTTC. Encoded protein: CASSLELGDPTF.

The rearrangement links TRBV5-6 to TRBJ2-7; D is perhaps TRBD2 (6 bases). The CDR3 has 15 residues. With 0 bases removed from V and 3 bases from J, the gap between germline ends came to 13 bases. CDR1 and CDR2 from the germline V gene are SGHDT and YYEEEE. CDR3 region: CASSLDASVYYEQYF. In DNA, the CDR3 is TGTGCCAGCAGCTTGGATGCTAGCGTATACTACGAGCAGTACTTC.

The rearrangement links TRBV19 to TRBJ2-5, with 13 positions matching TRBD2. Germline loops: CDR1 LNHDA, CDR2 SQIVND (reference sequence). This CDR3 contains 15 residues. V lost 6 bases to trimming and J lost 3 bases; unmatched junction nucleotides: 4. The DNA of the CDR3 is TGTGCCAGTAGACTAGCGGGAGGGCCGGAAGAGACCCAGTACTTC. It translates to CASRLAGGPEETQYF. Complete variable domain (other parts from reference TRBV19 and TRBJ2-5): DGGITQSPKYLFRKEGQNVTLSCEQNLNHDAMYWYRQDPGQGLRLIYYSQIVNDFQKGDIAEGYSVSREKKESFPLTVTSAQKNPTAFYLCASRLAGGPEETQYFGPGTRLLVL.

The gene calls are TRBV5-6 and TRBJ1-1, with 7 bases aligning to TRBD1. J gave up 1 base and V 3 bases, and 3 bases lay outside the gene matches. Per the germline V gene, CDR1 is SGHDT and CDR2 is YYEEEE. The CDR3 loop spans 14 amino acids. CDR3 in amino acids: CASSYNRGNTEAFF. The CDR3 DNA is TGTGCCAGCAGCTACAACAGGGGGAACACTGAAGCTTTCTTT.

The chain joins TRBV11-2 to TRBJ2-7; 8 nucleotides line up with TRBD1. The CDR3 is 13 residues long. In germline, CDR1 is SGHAT, CDR2 FQNNGV. The V and J ends lost 3 bases and 3 bases, in that order; junction bases with no gene match: 1. CDR3 in amino acids: CASSFGQGYEQYF. The CDR3 coding sequence is TGTGCCAGCAGCTTCGGACAGGGCTACGAGCAGTACTTC.

The gene calls are TRBV24-1 and TRBJ2-5; TRBD1 aligns across 9 bases. Germline CDR1 and CDR2: KGHDR and SFDVKD. V lost 4 bases and J lost 5; bases outside the gene matches: 7. The CDR3 covers 15 residues. Here the CDR3 DNA reads TGTGCCACCAGTGAGCCGACAGGGGGTCGTGAGACCCAGTACTTC. Translating gives CATSEPTGGRETQYF.

A remark on this clone: Other DNA sequences in this specimen translate into the identical CDR3. The J gene is TRBJ1-2, the V gene TRBV6-5; TRBD1 agrees at 9 bases. V was pared by 6 bases and J by 5 bases, with 4 bases of the junction left unmatched. The germline CDR1 and CDR2 sequences are MNHEY and SVGAGI. There are 13 residues in the CDR3. The CDR3 here is CASRAGTGYGYTF. The CDR3 DNA follows: TGTGCCAGCAGGGCCGGGACAGGGTATGGCTACACCTTC.